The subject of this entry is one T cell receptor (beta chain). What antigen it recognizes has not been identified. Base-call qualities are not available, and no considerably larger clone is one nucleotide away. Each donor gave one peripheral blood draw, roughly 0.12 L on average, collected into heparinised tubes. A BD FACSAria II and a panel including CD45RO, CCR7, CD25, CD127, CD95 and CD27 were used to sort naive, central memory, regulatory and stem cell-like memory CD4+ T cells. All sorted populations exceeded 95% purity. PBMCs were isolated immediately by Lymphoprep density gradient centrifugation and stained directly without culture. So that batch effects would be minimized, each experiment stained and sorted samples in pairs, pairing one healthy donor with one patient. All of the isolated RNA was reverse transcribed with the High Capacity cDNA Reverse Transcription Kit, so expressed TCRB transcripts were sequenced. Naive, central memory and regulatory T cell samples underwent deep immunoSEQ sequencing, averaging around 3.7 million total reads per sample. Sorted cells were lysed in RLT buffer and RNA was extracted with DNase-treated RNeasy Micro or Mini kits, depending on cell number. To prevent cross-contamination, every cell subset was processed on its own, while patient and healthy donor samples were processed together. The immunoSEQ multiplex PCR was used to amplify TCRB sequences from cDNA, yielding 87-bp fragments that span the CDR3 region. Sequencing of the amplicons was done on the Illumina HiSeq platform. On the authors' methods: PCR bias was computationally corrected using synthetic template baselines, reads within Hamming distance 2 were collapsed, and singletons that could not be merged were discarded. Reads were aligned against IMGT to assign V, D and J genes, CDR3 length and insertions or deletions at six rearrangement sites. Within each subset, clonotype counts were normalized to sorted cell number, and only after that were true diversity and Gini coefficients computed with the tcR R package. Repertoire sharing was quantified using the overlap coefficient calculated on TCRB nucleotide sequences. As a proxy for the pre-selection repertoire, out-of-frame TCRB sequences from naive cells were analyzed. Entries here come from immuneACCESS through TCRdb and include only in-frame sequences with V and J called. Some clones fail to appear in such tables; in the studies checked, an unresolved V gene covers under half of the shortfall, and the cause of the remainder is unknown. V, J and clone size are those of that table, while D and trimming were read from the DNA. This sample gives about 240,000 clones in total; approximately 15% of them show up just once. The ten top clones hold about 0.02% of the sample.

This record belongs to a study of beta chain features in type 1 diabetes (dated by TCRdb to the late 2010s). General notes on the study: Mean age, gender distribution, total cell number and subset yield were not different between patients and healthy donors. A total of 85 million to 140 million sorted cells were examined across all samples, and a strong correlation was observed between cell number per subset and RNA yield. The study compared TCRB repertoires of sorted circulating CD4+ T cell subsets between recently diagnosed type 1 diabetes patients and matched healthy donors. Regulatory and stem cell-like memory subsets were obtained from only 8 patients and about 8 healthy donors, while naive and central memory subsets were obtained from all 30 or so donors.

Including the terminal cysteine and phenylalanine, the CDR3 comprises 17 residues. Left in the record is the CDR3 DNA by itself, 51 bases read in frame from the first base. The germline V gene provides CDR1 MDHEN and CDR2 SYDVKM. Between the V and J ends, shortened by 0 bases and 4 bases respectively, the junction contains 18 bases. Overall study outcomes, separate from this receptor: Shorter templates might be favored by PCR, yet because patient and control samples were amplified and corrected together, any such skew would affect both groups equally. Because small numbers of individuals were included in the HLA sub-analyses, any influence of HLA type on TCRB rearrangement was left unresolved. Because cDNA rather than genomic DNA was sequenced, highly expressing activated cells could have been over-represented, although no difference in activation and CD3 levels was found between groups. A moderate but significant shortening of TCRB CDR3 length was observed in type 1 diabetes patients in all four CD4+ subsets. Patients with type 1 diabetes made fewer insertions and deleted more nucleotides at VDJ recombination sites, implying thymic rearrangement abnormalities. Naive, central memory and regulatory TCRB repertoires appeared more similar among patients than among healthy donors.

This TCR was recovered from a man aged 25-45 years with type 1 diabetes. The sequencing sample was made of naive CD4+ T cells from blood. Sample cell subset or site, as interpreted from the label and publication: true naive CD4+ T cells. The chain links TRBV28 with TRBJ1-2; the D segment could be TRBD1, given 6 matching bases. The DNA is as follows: TGTGCCAGCAGTTTATGGGCAGGGGAGGGAACTAGCTATGGCTACACCTTC. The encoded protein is CASSLWAGEGTSYGYTF.